This T cell receptor beta chain was retrieved from a study of cytomegalovirus exposure and HLA in healthy donors. Turning to the study itself: Out of about 190 million T cells, an earlier analysis found roughly 110 million unique TCR beta sequences in total.

The study ran its PCR with 60 Vbeta and 13 Jbeta primers. The protocol was immunoSEQ multiplex PCR, while the TCRdb copy is restricted to in-frame clones and leaves out a portion. Of 6,500 to 8,000 clones listed, 45% to 60% are singletons. A note on this clone: Its specificity is unknown.

Overall study results and limits: HLA-A and HLA-B allele assignments for most subjects were reportedly predicted accurately using TCR beta sequences. In an earlier analysis, about 87% or about 30%: the productive usage of most TCR beta V segments. V- and J-gene trimming in TCR beta was tied to a missense DCLRE1C variant by an analysis performed later.

Trimming pared 10 bases from V and 8 bases from J, leaving 14 bases between. The CDR3 length is 11 residues. Germline CDR1 is LNHDA and CDR2 is SQIVND (reference sequence). Sequenced input: PBMCs. The sequence derives from a man aged 25 to 45 in good health and CMV-seropositive. The rearrangement joins TRBV19 to TRBJ1-2; no reliable D call. The CDR3 here is CATFRPGGYTF. The CDR3 DNA reads as TGTGCCACCTTTCGGCCGGGAGGCTACACCTTC.